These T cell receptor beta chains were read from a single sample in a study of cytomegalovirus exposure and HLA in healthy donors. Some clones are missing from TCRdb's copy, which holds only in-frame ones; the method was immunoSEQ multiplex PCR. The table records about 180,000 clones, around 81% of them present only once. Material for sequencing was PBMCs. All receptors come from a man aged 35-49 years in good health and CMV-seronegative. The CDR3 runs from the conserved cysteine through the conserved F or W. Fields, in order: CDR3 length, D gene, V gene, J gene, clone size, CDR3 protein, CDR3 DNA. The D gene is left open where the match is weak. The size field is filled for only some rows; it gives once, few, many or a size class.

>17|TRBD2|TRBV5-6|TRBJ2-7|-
CASSYLRTSGRGYEQYF
TGTGCCAGCAGCTATCTAAGGACTAGCGGGAGAGGGTACGAGCAGTACTTC
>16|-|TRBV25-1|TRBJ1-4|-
CASSEYGRGGNEKLFF
TGTGCCAGCAGTGAATACGGGAGGGGAGGTAATGAAAAACTGTTTTTT
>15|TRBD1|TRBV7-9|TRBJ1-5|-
CASSPGQPSNQPQHF
TGTGCCAGCAGCCCGGGACAGCCTAGCAATCAGCCCCAGCATTTT
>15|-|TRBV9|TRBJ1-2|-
CASSVGQWRNYGYTF
TGTGCCAGCAGCGTAGGTCAATGGAGGAACTATGGCTACACCTTC
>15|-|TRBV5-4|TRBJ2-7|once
CASSSGTFNSYEQYF
TGTGCCAGCAGTTCCGGGACTTTTAACTCCTACGAGCAGTACTTC
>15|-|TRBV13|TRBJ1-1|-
CASSAPREVNTEAFF
TGTGCCAGCAGCGCCCCGCGTGAGGTTAACACTGAAGCTTTCTTT
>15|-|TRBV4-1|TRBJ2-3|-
CASSQEVGYTDTQYF
TGCGCCAGCAGCCAAGAAGTGGGCTACACAGATACGCAGTATTTT
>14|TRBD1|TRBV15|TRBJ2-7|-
CATKRDAGGNEQYF
TGTGCCACCAAACGGGACGCAGGGGGCAACGAGCAGTACTTC
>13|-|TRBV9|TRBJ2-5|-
CASSPPGGETQYF
TGTGCCAGCAGCCCGCCGGGTGGAGAGACCCAGTACTTC
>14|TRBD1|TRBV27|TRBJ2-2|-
CASTLSGGSGELFF
TGTGCCAGCACCCTCTCAGGGGGCTCCGGGGAGCTGTTTTTT
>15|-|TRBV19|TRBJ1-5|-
CASSLDRPGNQPQHF
TGTGCCAGTAGTTTAGACAGGCCAGGCAATCAGCCCCAGCATTTT
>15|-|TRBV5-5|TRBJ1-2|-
CASSLVGPGNYGYTF
TGTGCCAGCAGCTTGGTGGGTCCAGGCAACTATGGCTACACCTTC
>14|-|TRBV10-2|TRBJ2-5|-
CASNLESAQETQYF
TGCGCCAGTAACCTAGAGAGCGCCCAAGAGACCCAGTACTTC
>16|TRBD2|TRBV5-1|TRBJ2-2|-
CASSLVAGRATGELFF
TGCGCCAGCAGCTTGGTAGCCGGGAGGGCCACCGGGGAGCTGTTTTTT
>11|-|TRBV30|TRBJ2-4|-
CAWSEGGVQYF
TGTGCCTGGAGTGAGGGAGGAGTTCAGTACTTC
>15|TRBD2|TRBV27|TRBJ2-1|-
CASSKGTRVSHEQFF
TGTGCCAGCAGCAAAGGGACTAGAGTTTCCCATGAGCAGTTCTTC
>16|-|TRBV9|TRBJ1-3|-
CASSVQGNFDGNTIYF
TGTGCCAGCAGCGTTCAGGGGAATTTCGATGGAAACACCATATATTTT
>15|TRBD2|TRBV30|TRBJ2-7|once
CAWNTRLAWSYEQYF
TGTGCCTGGAACACTCGACTAGCGTGGTCCTACGAGCAGTACTTC
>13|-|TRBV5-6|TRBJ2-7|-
CASSHGGVGEQYF
TGTGCCAGCAGCCATGGAGGGGTTGGCGAGCAGTACTTC
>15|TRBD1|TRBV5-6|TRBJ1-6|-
CASSLRDRDDSPLHF
TGTGCCAGCAGCTTGAGGGACAGGGATGATTCACCCCTCCACTTT
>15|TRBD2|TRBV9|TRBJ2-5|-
CASSVNSGSRETQYF
TGTGCCAGCAGCGTAAATAGCGGGAGTAGAGAGACCCAGTACTTC
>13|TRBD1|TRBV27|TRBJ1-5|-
CASSSWTGQPQHF
TGTGCCAGCAGTTCCTGGACAGGGCAGCCCCAGCATTTT
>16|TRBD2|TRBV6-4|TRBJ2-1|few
CASSLASGSSYNEQFF
TGTGCCAGCAGTCTGGCTAGCGGGAGCTCCTACAATGAGCAGTTCTTC
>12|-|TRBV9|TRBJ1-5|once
CASSGALRPQHF
TGTGCCAGCAGCGGAGCGTTGAGGCCCCAGCATTTT